This T cell receptor beta chain was recorded in a study of blood T cell repertoires in COVID-19. Germline lookup yields CDR1 SEHNR and CDR2 FQNEAQ (reference sequence). This CDR3 is built from 17 residues. V was clipped by 5 bases and J by 1 base, with 18 bases between them. Sequenced by immunoSEQ multiplex PCR; TCRdb stores in-frame clones only, minus some. Found here are around 250,000 clones, around 93% of them singletons; the top ten hold about 1.2%. The receptor comes from a human donor in a cohort exposed to, infected with or recovered from COVID-19 (not recorded which). The donor label of this sample is uncertain. Specimen: PBMCs or T cells enriched from blood (not recorded which). The chain has TRBV7-9 and TRBJ2-4; D is possibly TRBD1 (6 bases). The CDR3 protein is CASSLKGGDTAKNIQYF. Here the CDR3 DNA reads TGTGCCAGCAGCCTTAAAGGGGGAGACACTGCCAAAAACATTCAGTACTTC.